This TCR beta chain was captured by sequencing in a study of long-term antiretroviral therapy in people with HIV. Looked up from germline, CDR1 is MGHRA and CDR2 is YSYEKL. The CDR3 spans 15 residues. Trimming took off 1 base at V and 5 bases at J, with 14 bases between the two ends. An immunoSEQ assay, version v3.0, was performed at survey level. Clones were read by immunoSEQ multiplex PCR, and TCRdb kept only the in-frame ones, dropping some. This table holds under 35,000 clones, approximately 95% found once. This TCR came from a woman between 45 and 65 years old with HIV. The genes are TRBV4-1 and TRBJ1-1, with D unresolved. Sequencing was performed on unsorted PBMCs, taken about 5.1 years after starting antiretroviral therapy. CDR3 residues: CASSQGIRLGTEAFF. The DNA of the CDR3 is TGCGCCAGCAGCCAAGGAATTCGACTAGGGACTGAAGCTTTCTTT.